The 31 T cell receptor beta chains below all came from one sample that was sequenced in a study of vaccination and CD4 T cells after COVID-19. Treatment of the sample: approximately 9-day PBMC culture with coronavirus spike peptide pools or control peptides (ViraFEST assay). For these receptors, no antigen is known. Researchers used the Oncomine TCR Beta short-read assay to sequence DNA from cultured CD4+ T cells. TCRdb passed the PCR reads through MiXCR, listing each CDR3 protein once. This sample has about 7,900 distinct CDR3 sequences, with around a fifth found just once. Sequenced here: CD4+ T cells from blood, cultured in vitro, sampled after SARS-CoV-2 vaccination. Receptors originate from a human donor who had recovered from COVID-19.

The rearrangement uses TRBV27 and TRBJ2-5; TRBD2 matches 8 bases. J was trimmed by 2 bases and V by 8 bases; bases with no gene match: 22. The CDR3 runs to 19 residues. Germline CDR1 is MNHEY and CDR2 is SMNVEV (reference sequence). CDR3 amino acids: CASRGGALSGRRRQETQYF. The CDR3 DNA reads TGTGCCAGCCGGGGGGGGGCGCTCTCGGGACGAAGGAGGCAAGAGACCCAGTACTTC.

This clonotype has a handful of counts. The CDR3 region is CASTSTGELFF. The CDR3 nucleotides are TGTGCCAGCACCAGCACCGGGGAGCTGTTTTTT. This chain connects TRBV28 to TRBJ2-2; D is undetermined. V was pared by 7 bases and J by 4 bases, with 4 bases between. The CDR3 has 11 amino acids. CDR1 is MDHEN and CDR2 is SYDVKM in the germline V gene.

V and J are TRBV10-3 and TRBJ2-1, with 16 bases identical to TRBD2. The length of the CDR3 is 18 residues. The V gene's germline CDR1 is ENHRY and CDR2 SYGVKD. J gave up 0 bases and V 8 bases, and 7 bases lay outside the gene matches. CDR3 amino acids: CAIGGGTSGGVSYNEQFF. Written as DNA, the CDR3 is TGTGCCATCGGAGGGGGGACTAGCGGGGGGGTCTCCTACAATGAGCAGTTCTTC.

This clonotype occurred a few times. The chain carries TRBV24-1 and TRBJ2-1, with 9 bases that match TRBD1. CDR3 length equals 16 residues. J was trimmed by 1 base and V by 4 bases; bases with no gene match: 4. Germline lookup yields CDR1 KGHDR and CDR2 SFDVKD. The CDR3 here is CATSDQTGGSYNEQFF. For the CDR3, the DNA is TGTGCCACCAGTGACCAGACAGGGGGATCCTACAATGAGCAGTTCTTC.

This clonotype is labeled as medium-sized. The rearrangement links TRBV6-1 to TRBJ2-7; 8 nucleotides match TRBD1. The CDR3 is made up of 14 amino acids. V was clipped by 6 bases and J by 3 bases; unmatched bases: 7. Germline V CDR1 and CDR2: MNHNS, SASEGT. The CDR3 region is CASSQGQGHYEQYF. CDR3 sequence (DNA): TGTGCCAGCAGCCAAGGACAGGGACACTACGAGCAGTACTTC.

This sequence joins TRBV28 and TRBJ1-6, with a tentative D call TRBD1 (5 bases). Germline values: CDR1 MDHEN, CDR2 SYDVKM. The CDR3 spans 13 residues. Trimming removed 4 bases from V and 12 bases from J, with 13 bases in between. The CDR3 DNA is TGTGCCAGCAGTTCCGCCGGGACTAGACCCCTCCACTTT. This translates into CASSSAGTRPLHF.

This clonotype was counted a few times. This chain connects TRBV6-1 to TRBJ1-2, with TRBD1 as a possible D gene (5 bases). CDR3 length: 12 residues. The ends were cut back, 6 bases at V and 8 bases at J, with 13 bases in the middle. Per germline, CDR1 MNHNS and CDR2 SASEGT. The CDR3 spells CASSDGGGGYTF. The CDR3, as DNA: TGTGCCAGCAGCGACGGGGGGGGGGGCTACACCTTC.

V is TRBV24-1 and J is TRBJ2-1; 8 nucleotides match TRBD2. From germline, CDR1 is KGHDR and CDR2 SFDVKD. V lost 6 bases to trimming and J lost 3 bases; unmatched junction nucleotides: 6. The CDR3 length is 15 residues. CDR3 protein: CATSSLTSDYNEQFF. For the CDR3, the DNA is TGTGCCACCAGTTCCCTGACTAGCGACTACAATGAGCAGTTCTTC.

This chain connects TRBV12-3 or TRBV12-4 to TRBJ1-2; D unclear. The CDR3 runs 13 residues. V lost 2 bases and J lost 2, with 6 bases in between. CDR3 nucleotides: TGTGCCAGCAGTTTATCGAACAACTATGGCTACACCTTC. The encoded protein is CASSLSNNYGYTF.

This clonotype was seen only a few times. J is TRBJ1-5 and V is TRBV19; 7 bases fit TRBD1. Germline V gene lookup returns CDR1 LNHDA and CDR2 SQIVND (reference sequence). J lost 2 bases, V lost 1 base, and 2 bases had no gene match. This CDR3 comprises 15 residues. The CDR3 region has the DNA TGTGCCAGTAGTATAGCCGGACAGGGCAATCAGCCCCAGCATTTT. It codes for CASSIAGQGNQPQHF.

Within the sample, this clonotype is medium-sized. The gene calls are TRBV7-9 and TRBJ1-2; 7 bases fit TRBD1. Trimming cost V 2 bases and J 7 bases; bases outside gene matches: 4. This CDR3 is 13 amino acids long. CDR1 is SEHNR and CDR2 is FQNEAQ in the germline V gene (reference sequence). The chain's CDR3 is CASSLQGDSGYTF. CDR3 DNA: TGTGCCAGCAGCTTACAGGGGGACTCTGGCTACACCTTC.

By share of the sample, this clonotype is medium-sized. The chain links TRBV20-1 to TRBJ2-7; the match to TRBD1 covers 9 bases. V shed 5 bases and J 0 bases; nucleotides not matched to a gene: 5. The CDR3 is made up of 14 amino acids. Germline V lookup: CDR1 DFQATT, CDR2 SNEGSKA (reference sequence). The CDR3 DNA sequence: TGCAGTGCTTACTGGACAGGGGACTCCTACGAGCAGTACTTC. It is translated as CSAYWTGDSYEQYF.

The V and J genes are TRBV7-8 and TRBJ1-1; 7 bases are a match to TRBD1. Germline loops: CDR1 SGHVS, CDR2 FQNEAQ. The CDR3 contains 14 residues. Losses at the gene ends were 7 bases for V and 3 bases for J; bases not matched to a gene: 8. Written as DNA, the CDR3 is TGTGCCAGCAAGGATGGACAGGCTGACACTGAAGCTTTCTTT. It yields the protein CASKDGQADTEAFF.

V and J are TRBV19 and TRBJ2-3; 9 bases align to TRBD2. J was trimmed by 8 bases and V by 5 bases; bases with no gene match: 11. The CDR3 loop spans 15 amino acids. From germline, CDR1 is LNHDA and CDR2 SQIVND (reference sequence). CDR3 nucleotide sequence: TGTGCCAGTAGTCTACGGACCGGGACTAGCAGTACGCAGTATTTT. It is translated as CASSLRTGTSSTQYF.

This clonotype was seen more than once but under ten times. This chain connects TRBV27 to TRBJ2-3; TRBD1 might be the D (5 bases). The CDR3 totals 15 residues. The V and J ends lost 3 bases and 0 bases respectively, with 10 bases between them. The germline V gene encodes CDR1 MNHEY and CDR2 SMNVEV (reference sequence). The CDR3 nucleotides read TGTGCCAGCAGTTTTCACAGGATTAGCACAGATACGCAGTATTTT. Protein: CASSFHRISTDTQYF.

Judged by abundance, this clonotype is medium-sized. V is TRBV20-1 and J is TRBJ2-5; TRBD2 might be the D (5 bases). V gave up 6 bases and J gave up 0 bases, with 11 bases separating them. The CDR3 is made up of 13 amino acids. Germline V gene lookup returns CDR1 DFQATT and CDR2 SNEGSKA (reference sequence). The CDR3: CSALPADQETQYF. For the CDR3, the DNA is TGCAGTGCCCTACCAGCGGACCAAGAGACCCAGTACTTC.

The CDR3 is CASSLSRGTTEAFF. DNA for the CDR3: TGTGCCAGCAGTTTAAGTCGAGGGACGACTGAAGCTTTCTTT. This sequence joins TRBV12-3 or TRBV12-4 and TRBJ1-1; D possibly corresponds to TRBD1 (5 bases). The germline V and J ends were trimmed by 2 bases and 5 bases, with 12 bases remaining between them. CDR3 length equals 14 residues.

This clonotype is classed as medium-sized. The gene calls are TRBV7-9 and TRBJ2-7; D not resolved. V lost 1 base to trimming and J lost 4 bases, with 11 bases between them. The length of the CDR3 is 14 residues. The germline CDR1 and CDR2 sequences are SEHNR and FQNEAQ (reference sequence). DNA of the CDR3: TGTGCCAGCAGCTTAGGCTTAATACCGTACGAGCAGTACTTC. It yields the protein CASSLGLIPYEQYF. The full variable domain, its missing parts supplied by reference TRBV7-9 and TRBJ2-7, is DTGVSQNPRHKITKRGQNVTFRCDPISEHNRLYWYRQTLGQGPEFLTYFQNEAQLEKSRLLSDRFSAERPKGSFSTLEIQRTEQGDSAMYLCASSLGLIPYEQYFGPGTRLTVT.

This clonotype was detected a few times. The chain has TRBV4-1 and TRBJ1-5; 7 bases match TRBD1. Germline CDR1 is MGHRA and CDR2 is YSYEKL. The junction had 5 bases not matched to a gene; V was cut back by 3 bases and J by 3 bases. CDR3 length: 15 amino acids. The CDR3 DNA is TGCGCCAGCAGCCATGCCGGGACAGTCAATCAGCCCCAGCATTTT. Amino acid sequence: CASSHAGTVNQPQHF.

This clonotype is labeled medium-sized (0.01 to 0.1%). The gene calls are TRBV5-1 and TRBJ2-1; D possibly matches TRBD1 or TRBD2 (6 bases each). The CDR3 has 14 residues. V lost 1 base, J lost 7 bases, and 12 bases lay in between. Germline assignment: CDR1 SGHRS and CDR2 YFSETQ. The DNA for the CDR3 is TGCGCCAGCAGCTTGAGGCAGGGGAGGAATGAGCAGTTCTTC. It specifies CASSLRQGRNEQFF.

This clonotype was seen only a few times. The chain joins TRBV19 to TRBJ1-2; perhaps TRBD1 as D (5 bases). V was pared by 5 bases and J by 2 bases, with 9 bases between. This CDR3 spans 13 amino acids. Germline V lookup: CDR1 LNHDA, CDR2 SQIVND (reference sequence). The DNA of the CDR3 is TGTGCCAGTAGTGTAGGACAAAACTATGGCTACACCTTC. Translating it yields CASSVGQNYGYTF.

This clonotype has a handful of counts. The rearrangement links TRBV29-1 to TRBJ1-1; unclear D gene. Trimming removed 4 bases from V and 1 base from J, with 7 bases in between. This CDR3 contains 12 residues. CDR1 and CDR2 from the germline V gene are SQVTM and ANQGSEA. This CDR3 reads CSVGNKNTEAFF. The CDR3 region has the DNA TGCAGCGTTGGAAACAAGAACACTGAAGCTTTCTTT. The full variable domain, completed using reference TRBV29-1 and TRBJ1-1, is SAVISQKPSRDICQRGTSLTIQCQVDSQVTMMFWYRQQPGQSLTLIATANQGSEATYESGFVIDKFPISRPNLTFSTLTVSNMSPEDSSIYLCSVGNKNTEAFFGQGTRLTVV.

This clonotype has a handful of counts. CDR3 coding DNA: TGTGCCAGCAGAGAGACAGGGGGCAATTCCTACGAGCAGTACTTC. Amino acid sequence: CASRETGGNSYEQYF. The rearrangement joins TRBV6-2 or TRBV6-3 to TRBJ2-7, with 10 bases that match TRBD1. This CDR3 is built from 15 residues. The V gene's germline CDR1 is MNHEY and CDR2 SVGEGT. The ends lost 6 bases at V and 1 base at J; junction bases unmatched: 6.

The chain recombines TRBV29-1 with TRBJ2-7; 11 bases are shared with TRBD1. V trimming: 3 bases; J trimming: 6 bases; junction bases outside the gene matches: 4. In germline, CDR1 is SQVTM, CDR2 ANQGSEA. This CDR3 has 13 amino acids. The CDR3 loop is CSVDTGTGGEQYF. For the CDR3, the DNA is TGCAGCGTTGATACCGGGACAGGGGGCGAGCAGTACTTC.

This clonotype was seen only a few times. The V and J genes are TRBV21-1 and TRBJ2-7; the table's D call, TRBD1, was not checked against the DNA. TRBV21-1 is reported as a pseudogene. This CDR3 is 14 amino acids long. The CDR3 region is CASSDLGGSYEQYF. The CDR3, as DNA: TGTGCCAGCAGCGATCTAGGGGGCTCCTACGAGCAGTACTTC.

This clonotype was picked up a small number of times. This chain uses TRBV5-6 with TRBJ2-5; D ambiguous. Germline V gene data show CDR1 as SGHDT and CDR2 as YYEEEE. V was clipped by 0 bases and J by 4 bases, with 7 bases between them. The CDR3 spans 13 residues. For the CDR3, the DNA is TGTGCCAGCAGCTTGGTACAGACAGAGACCCAGTACTTC. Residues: CASSLVQTETQYF.

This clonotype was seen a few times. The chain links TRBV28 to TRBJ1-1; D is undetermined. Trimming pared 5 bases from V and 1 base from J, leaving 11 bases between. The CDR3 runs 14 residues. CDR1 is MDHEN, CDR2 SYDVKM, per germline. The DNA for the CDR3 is TGTGCCAGCAGTACCACCGTGGGGAACACTGAAGCTTTCTTT. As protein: CASSTTVGNTEAFF.

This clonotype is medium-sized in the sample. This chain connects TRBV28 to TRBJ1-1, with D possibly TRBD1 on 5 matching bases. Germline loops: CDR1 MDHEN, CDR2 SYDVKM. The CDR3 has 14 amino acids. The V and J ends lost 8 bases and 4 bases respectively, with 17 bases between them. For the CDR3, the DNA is TGTGCCAGCCGCAGACAGCTTACAGTCACTGAAGCTTTCTTT. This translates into CASRRQLTVTEAFF.

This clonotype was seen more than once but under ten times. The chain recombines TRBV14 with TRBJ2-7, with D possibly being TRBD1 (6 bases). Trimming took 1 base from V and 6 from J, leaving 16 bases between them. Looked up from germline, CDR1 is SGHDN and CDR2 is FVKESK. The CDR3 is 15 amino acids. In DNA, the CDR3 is TGTGCCAGCAGCCAAGTGGGGGCCGAGGGGAGCGAGCAGTACTTC. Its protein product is CASSQVGAEGSEQYF.

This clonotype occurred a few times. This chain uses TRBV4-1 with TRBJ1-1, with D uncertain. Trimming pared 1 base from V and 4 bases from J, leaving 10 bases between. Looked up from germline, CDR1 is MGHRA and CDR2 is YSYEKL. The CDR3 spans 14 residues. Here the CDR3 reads CASSQGRRSTEAFF. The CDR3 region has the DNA TGCGCCAGCAGCCAAGGGCGCAGGAGCACTGAAGCTTTCTTT.

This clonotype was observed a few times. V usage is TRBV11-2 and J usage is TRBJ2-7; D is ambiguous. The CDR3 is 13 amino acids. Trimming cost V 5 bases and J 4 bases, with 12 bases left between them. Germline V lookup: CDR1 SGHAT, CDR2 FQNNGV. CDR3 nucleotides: TGTGCCAGCAGCCAAGCCCCCCCTTACGAGCAGTACTTC. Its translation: CASSQAPPYEQYF.